This TCR beta chain is from a study of T cell responses to AZD1222 COVID-19 vaccine. Broader study findings: No day 14 peak samples; only post-peak repertoires were characterized.

Data came from immunoSEQ multiplex PCR; TCRdb stores just in-frame clones and leaves some out. This table has approximately 200,000 clones, almost 90% appearing once. Only a few counts were recorded for this clone. The target antigen is unknown. Germline CDR1 is SGDLS and CDR2 is YYNGEE. The trim removed 0 bases at V and 6 bases at J, leaving 3 bases unmatched. This CDR3 comprises 15 residues. This specimen was peripheral blood, taken on day 0 of AZD1222 vaccination. The receptor comes from an adult in good health. This sequence joins TRBV9 and TRBJ2-1, with 10 bases matching TRBD1. The CDR3 here is CASSVGQGAGNEQFF. In DNA, the CDR3 is TGTGCCAGCAGCGTAGGACAGGGGGCCGGCAATGAGCAGTTCTTC.